These 2 T cell receptor beta chains came from one sample sequenced in a study of response to subunit inactivated influenza vaccine. One entry per CDR3 protein, called by TCRdb with MiXCR from the RT-PCR reads. The sample has hundreds of thousands of distinct CDR3 sequences, more than 11% seen once. The source was PBMCs from blood, collected approximately 15 days before vaccination. Receptors were obtained from a man in his forties or fifties who received an inactivated influenza vaccine.

There are a few counts of this clonotype. The genes are TRBV2 and TRBJ2-7; D is uncertain. The ends were cut back, 7 bases at V and 1 base at J, with 5 bases in the middle. Germline lookup yields CDR1 SNHLY and CDR2 FYNNEI. This CDR3 spans 11 amino acids. The CDR3: CASKGSYEQYF. For the CDR3, the DNA is TGTGCCAGCAAAGGATCCTACGAGCAGTACTTC.

This clonotype has a handful of counts. This chain joins TRBV4-3 and TRBJ1-1; D possibly corresponds to TRBD1 (6 bases). The CDR3 is 14 residues long. The ends were cut back, 0 bases at V and 3 bases at J, with 8 bases in the middle. The germline gives CDR1 LGHNA, CDR2 YSLEER. The CDR3 DNA reads as TGCGCCAGCAGCCAAGACAGGGGAGACACTGAAGCTTTCTTT. It translates to CASSQDRGDTEAFF.